The TCR beta chain described here comes from a study of cytomegalovirus exposure and HLA in healthy donors. It was with 60 Vbeta and 13 Jbeta primers that the PCR ran. Assay: immunoSEQ multiplex PCR; the TCRdb copy retains only in-frame clones and omits some. The sample records 85,000 to 100,000 clones, about 80% being singletons. General study results and limits: Presence/absence analysis assumed near-uniform sequencing depth across donors. Researchers catalogued about 150 TCR beta chains as cytomegalovirus-associated. Another analysis was done later, and it associated roughly 15,000 TCR beta sequences with HLA alleles at 0.05 false discovery rate. There were several of the most significant clusters that appeared linked to common viral pathogens in a later analysis.

In its sample, this clone was seen once. The antigen is unknown. The junction and the germline gene differ at one end; a read error may be behind it. The CDR3 covers 16 residues. Germline V lookup: CDR1 SSHAT, CDR2 FNYEAQ (reference sequence). Sequencing was carried out using PBMCs. This TCR was sampled from a male donor in good health and CMV-seropositive. J is TRBJ1-5 and V is TRBV7-7; 7 nucleotides match TRBD1. CDR3 in DNA: TGTGCTAGCAGACCTACAGGGGAAAGAAGCAATCAGCCCCAGCATTTT. Protein product: CASRPTGERSNQPQHF.